The source of this TCR beta chain is a study of sequential checkpoint blockade in melanoma. The sample's treatment: randomized to nivolumab then ipilimumab (arm A) or the reverse (arm B). DNA-damaging chemotherapy had not been given to any patient beforehand. TCRdb keeps only in-frame clones here, not all; method: immunoSEQ multiplex PCR. The table has more than 15,000 clones, roughly 71% seen once. Germline CDR1 reads SGDLS; CDR2 reads YYNGEE. This CDR3 region has 15 residues. V gave up 3 bases and J gave up 7 bases; unmatched junction bases: 5. This receptor was obtained from a human donor with melanoma. This specimen consisted of CD8+ T cells sorted from blood (inferred from file names), obtained from a patient given nivolumab and ipilimumab in sequence. J is TRBJ2-3 and V is TRBV9, with TRBD2 identical over 13 bases. The CDR3 DNA reads as TGTGCCAGCAGCGGGACACTAGCGGGAGGGAATACGCAGTATTTT. Translation: CASSGTLAGGNTQYF. Together with reference TRBV9 and TRBJ2-3, the CDR3 gives the full variable domain: DSGVTQTPKHLITATGQRVTLRCSPRSGDLSVYWYQQSLDQGLQFLIQYYNGEERAKGNILERFSAQQFPDLHSELNLSSLELGDSALYFCASSGTLAGGNTQYFGPGTRLTVL.